The present T cell receptor beta chain was sequenced within a study of CD8 T cells in ankylosing spondylitis. Study-wide points: Within ankylosing spondylitis blood, a TCR beta motif made up of under 10 highly homologous variants appeared to be characteristic. A CD8+ phenotype characterized the disease-linked clones, which were relatively rare in peripheral blood. Disease-associated clones were reportedly significantly overrepresented in matched ankylosing spondylitis synovial fluid.

The CDR3 loop spans 13 amino acids. CDR1 and CDR2 from the germline V gene are LGHDT and YNNKEL (reference sequence). Losses at the gene ends were 8 bases for V and 3 bases for J; bases not matched to a gene: 5. As the method for making TCR beta libraries, quantitative 5'-RACE with molecular barcodes was used. Using its own MiXCR run on the 5' RACE reads, TCRdb lists one record per CDR3 protein. This table has over 700,000 distinct CDR3 sequences, roughly 19% appearing once. A note on this clonotype: Antigen unknown.

Source material: blood, either unsorted or a sorted T cell fraction (not recorded which). The sequence came from a male donor with ankylosing spondylitis. The V call is TRBV3-1, the J call TRBJ2-7; 9 bases agree with TRBD2. The CDR3 coding sequence is TGTGCCAGCCGAGGGCGGGAGGGCTACGAGCAGTACTTC. Protein product: CASRGREGYEQYF.